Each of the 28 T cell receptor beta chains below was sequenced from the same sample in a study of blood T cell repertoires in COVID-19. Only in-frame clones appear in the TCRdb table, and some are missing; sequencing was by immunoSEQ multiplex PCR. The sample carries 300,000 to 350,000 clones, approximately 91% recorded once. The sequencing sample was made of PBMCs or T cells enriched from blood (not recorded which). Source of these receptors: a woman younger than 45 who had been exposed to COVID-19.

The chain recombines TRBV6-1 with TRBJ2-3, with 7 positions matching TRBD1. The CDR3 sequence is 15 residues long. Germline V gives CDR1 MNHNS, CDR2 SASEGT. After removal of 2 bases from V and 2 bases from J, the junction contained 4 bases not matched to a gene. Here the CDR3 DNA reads TGTGCCAGCAGTGAATTCGACAGGGACACAGATACGCAGTATTTT. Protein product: CASSEFDRDTDTQYF.

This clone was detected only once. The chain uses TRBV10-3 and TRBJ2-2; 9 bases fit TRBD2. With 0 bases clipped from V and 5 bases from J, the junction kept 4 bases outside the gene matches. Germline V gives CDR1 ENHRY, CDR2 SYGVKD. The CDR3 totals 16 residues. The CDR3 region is CAISESLAGLTGELFF. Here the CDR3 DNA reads TGTGCCATCAGTGAGTCGCTAGCGGGATTGACCGGGGAGCTGTTTTTT.

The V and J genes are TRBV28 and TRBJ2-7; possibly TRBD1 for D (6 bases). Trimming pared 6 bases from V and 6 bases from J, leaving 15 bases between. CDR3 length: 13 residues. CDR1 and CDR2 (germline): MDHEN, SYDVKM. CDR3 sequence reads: CASSPGQTLEQYF. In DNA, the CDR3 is TGTGCCAGCAGCCCCGGACAGACCCTCGAGCAGTACTTC.

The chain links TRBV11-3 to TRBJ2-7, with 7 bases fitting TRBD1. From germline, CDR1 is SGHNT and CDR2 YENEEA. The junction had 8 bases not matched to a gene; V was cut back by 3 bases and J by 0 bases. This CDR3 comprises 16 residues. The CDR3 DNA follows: TGTGCCAGCAGCTTTCACGGTGGGGACAGCTCCTACGAGCAGTACTTC. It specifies CASSFHGGDSSYEQYF. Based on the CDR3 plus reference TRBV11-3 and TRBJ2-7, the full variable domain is EAGVVQSPRYKIIEKKQPVAFWCNPISGHNTLYWYLQNLGQGPELLIRYENEEAVDDSQLPKDRFSAERLKGVDSTLKIQPAELGDSAVYLCASSFHGGDSSYEQYFGPGTRLTVT.

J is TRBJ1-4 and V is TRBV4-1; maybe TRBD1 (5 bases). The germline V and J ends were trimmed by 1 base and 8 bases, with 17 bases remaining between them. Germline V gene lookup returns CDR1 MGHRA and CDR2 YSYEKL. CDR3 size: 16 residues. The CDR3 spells CASSQGMGLEKEKLFF. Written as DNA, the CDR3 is TGCGCCAGCAGCCAAGGGATGGGACTTGAAAAGGAAAAACTGTTTTTT.

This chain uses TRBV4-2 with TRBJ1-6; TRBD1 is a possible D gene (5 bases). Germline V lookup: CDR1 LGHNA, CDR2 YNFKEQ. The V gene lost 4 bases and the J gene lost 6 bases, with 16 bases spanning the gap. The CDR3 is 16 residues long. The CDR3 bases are TGTGCCAGCAGCCCCCGGGGGGGAACGTTTAATTCACCCCTCCACTTT. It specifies CASSPRGGTFNSPLHF.

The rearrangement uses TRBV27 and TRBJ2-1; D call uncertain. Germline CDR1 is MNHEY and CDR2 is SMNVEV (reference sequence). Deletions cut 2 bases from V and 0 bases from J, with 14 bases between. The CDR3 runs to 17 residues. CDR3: CASSLTRPLSSYNEQFF. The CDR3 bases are TGTGCCAGCAGTTTAACGCGGCCCCTGAGCTCCTACAATGAGCAGTTCTTC.

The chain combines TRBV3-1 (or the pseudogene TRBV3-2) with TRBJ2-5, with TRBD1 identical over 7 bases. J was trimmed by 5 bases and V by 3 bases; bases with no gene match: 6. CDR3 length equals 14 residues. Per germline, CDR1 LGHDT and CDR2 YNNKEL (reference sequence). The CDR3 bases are TGTGCCAGCAGCCATAGGGGGCGCGGTGAGACCCAGTACTTC. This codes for CASSHRGRGETQYF.

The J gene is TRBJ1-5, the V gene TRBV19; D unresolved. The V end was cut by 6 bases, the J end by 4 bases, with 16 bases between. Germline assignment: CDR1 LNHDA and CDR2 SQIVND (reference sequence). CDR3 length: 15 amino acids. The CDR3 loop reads CASRLSLARNQPQHF. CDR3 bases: TGTGCCAGTAGATTATCGCTGGCCCGAAATCAGCCCCAGCATTTT.

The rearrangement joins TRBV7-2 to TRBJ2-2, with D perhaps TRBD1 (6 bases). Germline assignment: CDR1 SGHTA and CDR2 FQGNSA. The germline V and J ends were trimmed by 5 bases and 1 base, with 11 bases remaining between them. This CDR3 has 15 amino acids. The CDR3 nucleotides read TGTGCCAGCAGCCTGGGACACCTGAACACCGGGGAGCTGTTTTTT. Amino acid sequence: CASSLGHLNTGELFF.

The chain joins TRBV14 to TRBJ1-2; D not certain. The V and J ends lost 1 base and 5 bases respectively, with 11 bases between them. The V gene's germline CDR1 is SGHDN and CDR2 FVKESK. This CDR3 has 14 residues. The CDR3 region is CASSQVRGSYGYTF. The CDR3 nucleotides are TGTGCCAGCAGCCAAGTTCGCGGGTCTTATGGCTACACCTTC.

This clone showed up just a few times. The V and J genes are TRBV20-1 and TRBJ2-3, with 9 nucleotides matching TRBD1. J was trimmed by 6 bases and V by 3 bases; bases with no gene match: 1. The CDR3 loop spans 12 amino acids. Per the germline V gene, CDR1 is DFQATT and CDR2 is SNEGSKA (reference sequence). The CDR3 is CSASDRGDTQYF. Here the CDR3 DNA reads TGCAGTGCTAGTGACAGGGGGGATACGCAGTATTTT.

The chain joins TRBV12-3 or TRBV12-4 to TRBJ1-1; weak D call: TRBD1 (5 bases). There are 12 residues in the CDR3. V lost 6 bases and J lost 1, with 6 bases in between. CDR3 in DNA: TGTGCCAGCAGCCAGGGGAACACTGAAGCTTTCTTT. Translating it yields CASSQGNTEAFF.

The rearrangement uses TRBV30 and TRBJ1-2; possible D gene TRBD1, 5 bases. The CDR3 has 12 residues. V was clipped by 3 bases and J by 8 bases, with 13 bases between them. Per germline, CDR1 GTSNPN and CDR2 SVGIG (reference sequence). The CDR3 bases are TGTGCCTGGAGCAGGGCCCAAGGAGGCTACACCTTC. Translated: CAWSRAQGGYTF.

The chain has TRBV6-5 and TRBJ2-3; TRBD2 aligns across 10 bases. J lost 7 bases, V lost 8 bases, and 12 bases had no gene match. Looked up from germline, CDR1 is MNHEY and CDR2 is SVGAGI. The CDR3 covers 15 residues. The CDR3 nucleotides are TGTGCCAGCGGGCCTAGCGGGAGCCCCGGCAATACGCAGTATTTT. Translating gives CASGPSGSPGNTQYF.

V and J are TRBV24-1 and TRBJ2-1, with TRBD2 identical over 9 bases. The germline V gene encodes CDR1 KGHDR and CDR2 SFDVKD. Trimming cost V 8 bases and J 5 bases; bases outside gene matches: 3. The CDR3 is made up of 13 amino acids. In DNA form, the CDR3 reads TGTGCCACCAAACCTAGCGGGAACAATGAGCAGTTCTTC. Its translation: CATKPSGNNEQFF.

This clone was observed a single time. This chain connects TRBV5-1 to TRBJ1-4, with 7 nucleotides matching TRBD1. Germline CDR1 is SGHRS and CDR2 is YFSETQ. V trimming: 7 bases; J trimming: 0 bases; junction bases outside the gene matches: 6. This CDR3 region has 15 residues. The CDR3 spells CASGRDRATNEKLFF. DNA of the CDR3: TGCGCCAGCGGTCGGGACAGAGCAACTAATGAAAAACTGTTTTTT.

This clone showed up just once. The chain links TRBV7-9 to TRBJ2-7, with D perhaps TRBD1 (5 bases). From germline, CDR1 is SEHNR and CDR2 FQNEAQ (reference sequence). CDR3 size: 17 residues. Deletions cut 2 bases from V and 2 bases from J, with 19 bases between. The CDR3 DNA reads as TGTGCCAGCAGCTTATTGGGTGGACAAGGTAGCCCCTACGAGCAGTACTTC. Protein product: CASSLLGGQGSPYEQYF. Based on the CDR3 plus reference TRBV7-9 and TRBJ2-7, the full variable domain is DTGVSQNPRHKITKRGQNVTFRCDPISEHNRLYWYRQTLGQGPEFLTYFQNEAQLEKSRLLSDRFSAERPKGSFSTLEIQRTEQGDSAMYLCASSLLGGQGSPYEQYFGPGTRLTVT.

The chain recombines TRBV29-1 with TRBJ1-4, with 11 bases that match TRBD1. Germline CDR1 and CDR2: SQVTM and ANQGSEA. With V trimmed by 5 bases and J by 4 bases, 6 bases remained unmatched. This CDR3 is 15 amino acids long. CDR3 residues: CSVKGQGAFNEKLFF. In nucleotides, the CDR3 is TGCAGCGTTAAAGGACAGGGGGCGTTTAATGAAAAACTGTTTTTT.

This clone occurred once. The CDR3 reads CASMRADSPLHF. CDR3 DNA sequence: TGTGCCAGCATGAGGGCAGATTCACCCCTCCACTTT. The gene calls are TRBV28 and TRBJ1-6, with D unclear. The CDR3 is 12 residues long. V was clipped by 7 bases and J by 8 bases, with 9 bases between them. CDR1 is MDHEN and CDR2 is SYDVKM in the germline V gene. The full variable domain, completed using reference TRBV28 and TRBJ1-6, is DVKVTQSSRYLVKRTGEKVFLECVQDMDHENMFWYRQDPGLGLRLIYFSYDVKMKEKGDIPEGYSVSREKKERFSLILESASTNQTSMYLCASMRADSPLHFGNGTRLTVT.

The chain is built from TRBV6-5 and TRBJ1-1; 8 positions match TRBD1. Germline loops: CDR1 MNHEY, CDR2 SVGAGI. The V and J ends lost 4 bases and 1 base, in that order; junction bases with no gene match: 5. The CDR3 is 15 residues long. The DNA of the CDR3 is TGTGCCAGCAGTTCCGGACAGGGAAAGAACACTGAAGCTTTCTTT. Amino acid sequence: CASSSGQGKNTEAFF.

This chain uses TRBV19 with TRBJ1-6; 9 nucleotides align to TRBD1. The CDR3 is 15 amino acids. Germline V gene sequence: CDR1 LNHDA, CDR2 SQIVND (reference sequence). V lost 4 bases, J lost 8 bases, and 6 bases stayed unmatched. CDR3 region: CASSTTGQGDSPLHF. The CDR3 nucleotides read TGTGCCAGTAGTACGACGGGACAGGGTGATTCACCCCTCCACTTT.

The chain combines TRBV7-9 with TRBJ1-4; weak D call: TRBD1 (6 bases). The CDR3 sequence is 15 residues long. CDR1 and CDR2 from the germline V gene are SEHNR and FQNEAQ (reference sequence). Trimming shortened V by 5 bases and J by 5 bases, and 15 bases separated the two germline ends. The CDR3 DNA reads TGTGCCAGCAGCCCTACCGACAGGCTAAATGAAAAACTGTTTTTT. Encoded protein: CASSPTDRLNEKLFF.

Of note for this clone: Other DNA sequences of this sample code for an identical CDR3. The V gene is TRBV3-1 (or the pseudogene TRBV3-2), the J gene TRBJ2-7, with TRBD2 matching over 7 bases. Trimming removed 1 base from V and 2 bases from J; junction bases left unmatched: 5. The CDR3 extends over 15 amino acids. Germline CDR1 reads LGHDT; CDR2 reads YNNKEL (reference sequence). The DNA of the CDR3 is TGTGCCAGCAGCCAAGGGCCTAGCGGAACCTACGAGCAGTACTTC. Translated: CASSQGPSGTYEQYF.

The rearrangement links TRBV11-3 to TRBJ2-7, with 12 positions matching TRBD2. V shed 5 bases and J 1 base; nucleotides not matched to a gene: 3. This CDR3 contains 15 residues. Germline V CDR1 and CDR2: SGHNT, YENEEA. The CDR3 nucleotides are TGTGCCAGCAGCCAAGGGACTAGCGGGTCCTACGAGCAGTACTTC. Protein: CASSQGTSGSYEQYF.

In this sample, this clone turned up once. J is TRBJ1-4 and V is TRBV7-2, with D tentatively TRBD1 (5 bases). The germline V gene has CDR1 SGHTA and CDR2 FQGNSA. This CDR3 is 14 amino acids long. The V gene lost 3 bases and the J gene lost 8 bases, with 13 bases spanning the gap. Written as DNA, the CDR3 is TGTGCCAGCAGCTTTCGGGGGTTGGAGGAAAAACTGTTTTTT. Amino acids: CASSFRGLEEKLFF.

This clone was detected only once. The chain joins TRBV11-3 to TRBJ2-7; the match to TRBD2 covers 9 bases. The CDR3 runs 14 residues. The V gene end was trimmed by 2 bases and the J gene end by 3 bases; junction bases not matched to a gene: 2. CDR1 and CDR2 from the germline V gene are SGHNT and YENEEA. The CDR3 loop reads CASSLSTSGYEQYF. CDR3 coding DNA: TGTGCCAGCAGCTTATCGACTAGCGGCTACGAGCAGTACTTC.

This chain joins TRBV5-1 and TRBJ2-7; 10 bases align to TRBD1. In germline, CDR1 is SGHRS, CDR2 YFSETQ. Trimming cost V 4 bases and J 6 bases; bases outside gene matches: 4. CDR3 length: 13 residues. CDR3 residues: CASSVGQGGEQYF. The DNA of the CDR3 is TGCGCCAGCAGCGTAGGACAGGGGGGCGAGCAGTACTTC.